This T cell receptor beta chain was profiled in a study of OX40 agonist ivuxolimab in advanced cancers. The wider study: Partial response was recorded in three patients: one hepatocellular carcinoma and two cutaneous melanoma cases. Findings of the study overall: Fewer expanded clones were found on average in CD4+ than in CD8+ T cells.

Concerning this clone: Its antigen is currently unknown.

The CDR3 loop spans 15 amino acids. Germline V gene lookup returns CDR1 MNHEY and CDR2 SMNVEV (reference sequence). V lost 6 bases and J lost 4; bases outside the gene matches: 9. Sequencing used immunoSEQ multiplex PCR; TCRdb keeps in-frame clones, though not all of them. Of fewer than 25,000 clones listed, approximately 85% were seen once; the top ten hold roughly 17%. The receptor was derived from an adult with an advanced solid tumor such as melanoma, head and neck, liver or kidney cancer. The chain employs TRBV27 and TRBJ2-7; 10 nucleotides align to TRBD1. Source: CD4+ or CD8+ T cells sorted from blood, taken in a trial of the OX40 agonist ivuxolimab. The CDR3 DNA reads as TGTGCCAGCAGCCAGCGACAGGGGGCCTCTTACGAGCAGTACTTC. Translating gives CASSQRQGASYEQYF.